The 13 T cell receptor beta chains below come from one sample, sequenced in a study of response to subunit inactivated influenza vaccine. TCRdb re-analysed the RT-PCR reads in MiXCR, keeping a single row per CDR3 protein. The table lists 600,000 to 850,000 distinct CDR3 sequences, about 14% of them singletons. The sample in question was PBMCs from blood, obtained approximately 15 days before vaccination. Receptors originate from a man in his forties or fifties who received an inactivated influenza vaccine.

This sequence joins TRBV25-1 and TRBJ1-4, with 7 bases identical to TRBD1. V gave up 5 bases and J gave up 8 bases; unmatched junction bases: 11. There are 15 residues in the CDR3. The germline V gene encodes CDR1 MGHDK and CDR2 SYGVNS. The CDR3: CASSQREGGGEKLFF. CDR3 nucleotide sequence: TGTGCCAGCAGTCAAAGGGAAGGGGGCGGAGAAAAACTGTTTTTT.

This clonotype turned up a few times. V is TRBV7-8 and J is TRBJ1-1, with 8 bases aligning to TRBD1. CDR1 and CDR2 (germline): SGHVS, FQNEAQ. The CDR3 length is 13 residues. V lost 5 bases, J lost 6 bases, and 5 bases stayed unmatched. Here the CDR3 reads CASSEGTGPEAFF. CDR3 bases: TGTGCCAGCAGCGAAGGGACAGGACCTGAAGCTTTCTTT.

The CDR3 spells CASRGAGGKSRGETQYF. In nucleotides, the CDR3 is TGTGCCAGCAGGGGTGCGGGAGGGAAATCCCGCGGAGAGACCCAGTACTTC. The J gene is TRBJ2-5, the V gene TRBV4-2, with 9 nucleotides matching TRBD2. Per the germline V gene, CDR1 is LGHNA and CDR2 is YNFKEQ. After removal of 6 bases from V and 4 bases from J, the junction contained 15 bases not matched to a gene. This CDR3 spans 17 amino acids.

This clonotype was picked up a small number of times. The chain couples TRBV7-9 to TRBJ2-3; the match to TRBD2 covers 11 bases. The V gene's germline CDR1 is SEHNR and CDR2 FQNEAQ (reference sequence). Trimming took 5 bases from V and 6 from J; bases not matched to a gene: 10. The length of the CDR3 is 16 residues. The CDR3 loop reads CASSIVAGGPRDTQYF. As DNA, the CDR3 is TGTGCCAGCAGCATAGTAGCGGGAGGGCCACGTGATACGCAGTATTTT.

The chain is built from TRBV18 and TRBJ1-4; D not certain. The CDR3 loop spans 14 amino acids. CDR1 is KGHSH and CDR2 is LQKENI in the germline V gene. The V gene lost 3 bases and the J gene lost 0 bases, with 5 bases spanning the gap. The CDR3 bases are TGTGCCAGCTCACCGTCTCCAACTAATGAAAAACTGTTTTTT. Protein product: CASSPSPTNEKLFF.

This chain links TRBV3-1 with TRBJ2-7, with D perhaps matching TRBD2 (7 bases). With 0 bases removed from V and 4 bases from J, the gap between germline ends came to 13 bases. The CDR3 loop spans 15 amino acids. CDR1 is LGHDT and CDR2 is YNNKEL in the germline V gene (reference sequence). The CDR3 nucleotides read TGTGCCAGCAGCCAAGATCCCAGGGGAGGGTACGAGCAGTACTTC. This gives the protein CASSQDPRGGYEQYF.

This chain joins TRBV2 and TRBJ2-7, with 8 bases identical to TRBD2. The CDR3 is 14 amino acids. Germline V gives CDR1 SNHLY, CDR2 FYNNEI. The V and J ends lost 4 bases and 2 bases, in that order; junction bases with no gene match: 4. The CDR3 bases are TGTGCCAGCAGTGCACTAGCGGACCCCTACGAGCAGTACTTC. Residues: CASSALADPYEQYF.

This clonotype turned up a few times. The chain has TRBV6-2 or TRBV6-3 and TRBJ1-1, with D possibly being TRBD1 (6 bases). Germline values: CDR1 MNHEY, CDR2 SVGEGT. Trimming took 7 bases from V and 1 from J, leaving 25 bases between them. The CDR3 length is 18 residues. The DNA of the CDR3 is TGTGCCAGCAACAGAAGACCAACGGGGGCAGGGCGGAACACTGAAGCTTTCTTT. It yields the protein CASNRRPTGAGRNTEAFF.

This clonotype was recorded many times. Here the CDR3 reads CASSESWLAEKNIQYF. CDR3 nucleotide sequence: TGTGCCAGCAGTGAATCTTGGCTAGCGGAAAAAAACATTCAGTACTTC. The chain links TRBV2 to TRBJ2-4; 7 bases map to TRBD2. The germline CDR1 and CDR2 sequences are SNHLY and FYNNEI. CDR3 length: 16 amino acids. The V segment lost 2 bases and the J segment 4 bases; nucleotides outside the gene matches: 8. The complete variable domain, with remaining parts taken from reference TRBV2 and TRBJ2-4, reads EPEVTQTPSHQVTQMGQEVILRCVPISNHLYFYWYRQILGQKVEFLVSFYNNEISEKSEIFDDQFSVERPDGSNFTLKIRSTKLEDSAMYFCASSESWLAEKNIQYFGAGTRLSVL.

CDR3 protein: CASRTRQQETQYF. CDR3 nucleotides: TGTGCCAGCCGAACTAGACAACAAGAGACCCAGTACTTC. The chain has TRBV18 and TRBJ2-5; D might be TRBD2 (5 bases). Germline V lookup: CDR1 KGHSH, CDR2 LQKENI. V lost 8 bases, J lost 2 bases, and 12 bases lay in between. The CDR3 length is 13 residues. Full variable domain (remainder filled in from reference TRBV18 and TRBJ2-5): NAGVMQNPRHLVRRRGQEARLRCSPMKGHSHVYWYRQLPEEGLKFMVYLQKENIIDESGMPKERFSAEFPKEGPSILRIQQVVRGDSAAYFCASRTRQQETQYFGPGTRLLVL.

The V and J genes are TRBV6-5 and TRBJ2-7; unclear D gene. CDR1 and CDR2 (germline): MNHEY, SVGAGI. V shed 1 base and J shed 9 bases, with 22 bases lying between them. The CDR3 extends over 16 amino acids. The DNA of the CDR3 is TGTGCCAGCAGTTACTACACTTCCGACCATGGTTTATCGCAGTACTTC. Its translation: CASSYYTSDHGLSQYF.

This clonotype was observed at least ten times. The V and J genes are TRBV4-1 and TRBJ1-1; no definite D call. Germline values: CDR1 MGHRA, CDR2 YSYEKL. The CDR3 has 13 residues. V was shortened by 4 bases and J by 1 base, with 7 bases between the two germline ends. CDR3 coding DNA: TGCGCCAGCAGCCTGTCGAAGAACACTGAAGCTTTCTTT. Translation gives CASSLSKNTEAFF.

A few counts support this clonotype. The V and J genes are TRBV6-2 or TRBV6-3 and TRBJ2-1; 7 bases are a match to TRBD2. The CDR3 consists of 12 residues. Trimming removed 7 bases from V and 16 bases from J; junction bases left unmatched: 13. CDR1 and CDR2 from the germline V gene are MNHEY and SVGEGT. The CDR3 loop is CASTKSRGGYFF. CDR3 coding DNA: TGTGCCAGCACCAAATCCCGGGGAGGGTACTTCTTC.